This TCR beta chain was observed in a study of T cell responses to AZD1222 COVID-19 vaccine. Overall study findings and caveats: Clonal diversity was possibly underestimated; the donors were predominantly white British and more often female. The repertoires were collected only after the peak T cell response.

Comment on this clone: Antigen unknown.

This CDR3 contains 14 residues. In germline, CDR1 is SQVTM, CDR2 ANQGSEA. Trimming at V came to 3 bases and at J to 8 bases, leaving 12 bases not matched to a gene. Libraries were prepared by immunoSEQ multiplex PCR; TCRdb keeps only in-frame clonotypes and omits some of them. The table has approximately 83,000 clones, under 95% seen once. This chain links TRBV29-1 with TRBJ1-2; TRBD1 matches 7 bases. The receptor was derived from an adult in good health. Sequenced here: peripheral blood, sampled on day 0 of MenACWY control vaccination. CDR3 sequence reads: CSVEGRDSATGYTF. For the CDR3, the DNA is TGCAGCGTTGAGGGCCGGGACAGCGCTACCGGCTACACCTTC.